This TCR beta chain was retrieved from a study of blood T cells in healthy people across ages. Points from the study as a whole: Investigators treated diversity estimates from one million T cells as underestimates. The study found more naive CD4+ cells and higher diversity in long-lived than aged donors.

This CDR3 has 11 amino acids. The germline V gene has CDR1 SQVTM and CDR2 ANQGSEA. V was trimmed by 6 bases and J by 0 bases, leaving 5 bases between them. Isolated per sample were at least 7 million PBMCs. PCR was performed a second time for about 7 to 12 cycles using a sample-barcoded 5' primer and a J-beta primer mix. Using its own MiXCR run on the 5' RACE reads, TCRdb lists one record per CDR3 protein. The repertoire includes 850,000 to 1,300,000 distinct CDR3 sequences, 40% to 50% of them detected once, and 15% to 20% sits in the top ten. In regard to this clonotype: As yet, its antigen is unknown.

The clonotype originates from a woman aged 60-75 years in good health. V usage is TRBV29-1 and J usage is TRBJ1-2, with D possibly TRBD1 on 5 matching bases. The sample comprised blood. CDR3 protein: CSVGPNYGYTF. The CDR3 bases are TGCAGCGTGGGACCTAACTATGGCTACACCTTC.